This TCR beta chain is from a study of cytomegalovirus exposure and HLA in healthy donors. Findings and limits, study-wide: In an earlier analysis, about 87% or about 30%: the productive usage of most TCR beta V segments.

PCR amplification relied on 60 Vbeta primers (plus 13 Jbeta primers). The table came from immunoSEQ multiplex PCR; TCRdb's copy has only in-frame clones and leaves some out. The top ten hold just under 2% of the sample, which has some 110,000 clones, 76% seen once. Worth noting for this clone: Its antigen is unknown.

Germline V gene lookup returns CDR1 GTSNPN and CDR2 SVGIG (reference sequence). The CDR3 runs 14 residues. The ends lost 5 bases at V and 5 bases at J; junction bases unmatched: 8. This TCR was recovered from a man in his forties or fifties in good health and CMV-seronegative. This chain connects TRBV30 to TRBJ1-4; 7 nucleotides agree with TRBD1. The specimen sequenced was PBMCs. The CDR3 nucleotides are TGTGCCTGGTCTTCCGGGACAGCCAATGAAAAACTGTTTTTT. This codes for CAWSSGTANEKLFF.